This is a list of T cell receptor beta chains from one sample in a study of CD8 T cells in ankylosing spondylitis. TCRdb analysed the 5' RACE reads with MiXCR anew, one entry per CDR3 protein. Among fewer than 250,000 distinct CDR3 sequences, about 26% were seen once, and the ten largest hold about 6.9%. Material for sequencing was blood, either unsorted or a sorted T cell fraction (not recorded which). The source of these receptors is a male donor with ankylosing spondylitis or in good health (not recorded which). The CDR3 runs from the conserved cysteine through the conserved F or W. A D gene is named only where the DNA matches it firmly. Some rows have no size entry. The others give once, few or many, or a class for an expanded clone.

clone_size,v_call,d_call,j_call,cdr3_length,cdr3_nt,cdr3_aa
many,TRBV5-1,TRBD2,TRBJ2-1,15,TGCGCCAGCAGCCCCCTGGGTAGCGGGAGTGGTGAGCAGTTCTTC,CASSPLGSGSGEQFF
.,TRBV15,.,TRBJ1-4,12,TGTGCCACCAGCAGATCGTATGAAAAACTGTTTTTT,CATSRSYEKLFF
many,TRBV5-1,TRBD2,TRBJ2-2,16,TGCGCCAGCAGCTTGGGGACTAGTGTGGCATCGGGGGAGCTGTTTTTT,CASSLGTSVASGELFF
many,TRBV7-2,.,TRBJ2-7,14,TGTGCCAGCAGTCCTGCGTGGCTCCTCTACGAGCAGTACTTC,CASSPAWLLYEQYF
many,TRBV6-1,.,TRBJ2-5,13,TGTGCCAGCAACCTCAGACCCCAAGAGACCCAGTACTTC,CASNLRPQETQYF
.,TRBV18,.,TRBJ1-1,13,TGTGCCAGCTCACCTCCCGGGGACACTGAAGCTTTCTTT,CASSPPGDTEAFF
many,TRBV7-2,.,TRBJ2-1,22,TGTGCCAGCAGCATACCAGGGAGATCCAGCCTTCGAGCGAGCAGCTCCTACAATGAGCAGTTCTTC,CASSIPGRSSLRASSSYNEQFF
many,TRBV5-6,.,TRBJ2-5,16,TGTGCCAGCAGCTTCCTTGGCGGAAACCACCAAGAGACCCAGTACTTC,CASSFLGGNHQETQYF
.,TRBV9,.,TRBJ2-1,15,TGTGCCAGCAGCGGTGGGACTTCCCTCTACAATGAGCAGTTCTTC,CASSGGTSLYNEQFF
many,TRBV7-2,.,TRBJ2-1,14,TGTGCCAGCAGCCCCCGGGTAGCGGCCAATGAGCAGTTCTTC,CASSPRVAANEQFF
few,TRBV10-3,.,TRBJ2-2,14,TGTGCCATCACGCGGACACAAAACACCGGGGAGCTGTTTTTT,CAITRTQNTGELFF
few,TRBV6-1,TRBD1,TRBJ2-7,14,TGTGCCAGCAGCAGGACAGGGGCCTTTGCCGAGCAGTACTTC,CASSRTGAFAEQYF
few,TRBV2,.,TRBJ1-2,12,TGTGCCAGCAGGAAGGACAGTTCTTCCGACACCTTC,CASRKDSSSDTF
.,TRBV5-1,.,TRBJ1-2,13,TGCGCCAGGAGCTACCCGGGATTGTATGGCTACACCTTC,CARSYPGLYGYTF
.,TRBV7-8,.,TRBJ1-6,12,TGTGCCAGCAGCTATACAGGTTCACCCCTCCACTTT,CASSYTGSPLHF
many,TRBV20-1,TRBD2,TRBJ2-1,15,TGCAGTGCTAAAGGGACTAGAAGCTCCTACAATGAGCAGTTCTTC,CSAKGTRSSYNEQFF
.,TRBV15,TRBD1,TRBJ2-1,17,TGTGCCACCAGCAGTTTGGCGGGACAGGGTTCCTACAATGAGCAGTTCTTC,CATSSLAGQGSYNEQFF
many,TRBV20-1,.,TRBJ2-7,13,TGCAGTGCTAGAGTAGGCCACTCCTACGAGCAGTACTTC,CSARVGHSYEQYF
.,TRBV12-3/TRBV12-4,.,TRBJ2-1,16,TGTGCCAGCAGTTTGGGGCAGGGAAGGACCTACAATGAGCAGTTCTTC,CASSLGQGRTYNEQFF
.,TRBV29-1,.,TRBJ1-2,13,TGCAGCGTTGAGCAGGGGTCCAACTATGGCTACACCTTC,CSVEQGSNYGYTF
many,TRBV29-1,.,TRBJ2-1,10,TGCAGCGTGACGTGGAATGAGCAGTTCTTC,CSVTWNEQFF
.,TRBV12-3/TRBV12-4,TRBD1,TRBJ1-4,15,TGTGCCAGCAGTCAACAGGGACAGGGATTGACAAAACTGTTTTTT,CASSQQGQGLTKLFF
few,TRBV20-1,TRBD2,TRBJ2-1,15,TGCAGTGCCTACCGTCATGAGCGGGAGCGAAATGAGCAGTTCTTC,CSAYRHERERNEQFF
many,TRBV27,.,TRBJ2-1,19,TGTGCCAGCAGTTCACGACGGAACCGGAAGTTAGCGGAGTCCAATGAGCAGTTCTTC,CASSSRRNRKLAESNEQFF
many,TRBV7-8,.,TRBJ2-5,16,TGTGCCAGCAGCTTAGGGGTGCGGGAAGAGCAAGAGACCCAGTACTTC,CASSLGVREEQETQYF
few,TRBV5-1,.,TRBJ1-4,14,TGCGCCAGCAGCTTGGACAGGAGTTATGAAAAACTGTTTTTT,CASSLDRSYEKLFF
few,TRBV4-1,TRBD1,TRBJ2-7,18,TGCGCCAGCAGCCAAGCCTTTGTTAGGACAGGGGTTCCTTACGAGCAGTACTTC,CASSQAFVRTGVPYEQYF
many,TRBV7-2,.,TRBJ2-1,15,TGTGCCAGCAGCTTTACTCGGCGGTCCCTTGGTGAGCAGTTCTTC,CASSFTRRSLGEQFF
.,TRBV20-1,TRBD2,TRBJ2-1,15,TGCAGTGCCACTGAGGGACTAGGGGCCTACAATGAGCAGTTCTTC,CSATEGLGAYNEQFF
many,TRBV7-2,.,TRBJ2-5,14,TGTGCCAGCAGGACTCTCGGGGCCGTACAGACCCAGTACTTC,CASRTLGAVQTQYF
.,TRBV27,.,TRBJ2-1,18,TGTGCCAGCAGTTTATCGCCTCAACTCTGGCAGTCCTACAATGAGCAGTTCTTC,CASSLSPQLWQSYNEQFF